These T cell receptor beta chains were read from a single sample in a study of graft-versus-host responses after intestinal transplantation. Profiled with immunoSEQ multiplex PCR; TCRdb holds only in-frame clones, not every one. The table lists some 31,000 clones, more than 85% of them singletons. Sequencing was performed on PBMCs, taken 66 days after intestinal transplant. These TCRs come from a human patient who received an intestinal transplant, so some T cells may come from the graft donor. Each CDR3 is given with its conserved first and last residue. The D gene is left open where the match is weak. A clone size is listed for some rows: how often the clone was seen (once, few, many), or a class if it is expanded.

j_call d_call v_call clone_size cdr3_aa cdr3_nt
TRBJ2-7 TRBD1 TRBV11-3 once CASNHRGHSYEQYF TGTGCCAGCAACCACAGGGGGCACTCCTACGAGCAGTACTTC
TRBJ2-7 . TRBV25-1 . CASSERDTYEQYF TGTGCCAGCAGTGAACGGGACACCTACGAGCAGTACTTC
TRBJ2-1 TRBD2 TRBV4-2 . CASSQEISGGAYNEQFF TGTGCCAGCAGCCAAGAAATAAGCGGGGGGGCCTACAATGAGCAGTTCTTC
TRBJ2-1 . TRBV5-1 . CASSFLDYNEQFF TGCGCCAGCAGCTTCCTCGACTACAATGAGCAGTTCTTC
TRBJ2-7 . TRBV5-1 . CASSLGVNGRAEQYF TGCGCCAGCAGCTTGGGGGTGAATGGGCGGGCCGAGCAGTACTTC
TRBJ2-7 . TRBV29-1 . CSAGQSDLNEQYF TGCAGCGCCGGACAGTCAGACTTAAACGAGCAGTACTTC
TRBJ2-7 . TRBV29-1 . CSVLDRISYEQYF TGCAGCGTTTTGGACAGAATCTCCTACGAGCAGTACTTC
TRBJ2-7 . TRBV27 . CASSSWSGETSSYEQYF TGTGCCAGCAGTTCCTGGTCGGGGGAAACCTCCTCCTACGAGCAGTACTTC
TRBJ2-3 . TRBV27 . CASSLWSGTDTQYF TGTGCCAGCAGTTTATGGAGTGGCACAGATACGCAGTATTTT
TRBJ2-5 . TRBV27 once CASSLYFDQTQYF TGTGCCAGCAGTTTATACTTCGACCAGACCCAGTACTTC
TRBJ1-2 . TRBV5-4 once CASSPTGYGYTF TGTGCCAGCAGCCCGACGGGCTATGGCTACACCTTC
TRBJ1-2 TRBD1 TRBV13 . CASTGGYEGNYGYTF TGTGCCAGTACAGGGGGCTACGAGGGCAACTATGGCTACACCTTC
TRBJ2-7 TRBD2 TRBV7-2 . CASSLSGLAGPAYEQYF TGTGCCAGCAGCTTATCAGGACTAGCGGGACCAGCCTACGAGCAGTACTTC
TRBJ1-2 . TRBV6-5 . CASSYLAGRVGGYTF TGTGCCAGCAGTTACCTAGCCGGCAGGGTAGGTGGCTACACCTTC
TRBJ2-1 . TRBV6-4 . CASKGTEGENEQFF TGTGCCAGCAAAGGGACGGAAGGGGAGAATGAGCAGTTCTTC
TRBJ1-6 . TRBV15 . CATSRGFRSSYNSPLHF TGTGCCACCAGCAGAGGTTTCAGGAGCTCCTATAATTCACCCCTCCACTTT
TRBJ2-5 . TRBV11-3 . CASSPFPERLQETQYF TGTGCCAGCAGCCCCTTTCCCGAGCGACTGCAAGAGACCCAGTACTTC
TRBJ1-1 . TRBV6-5 . CASSYSVFSEAFF TGTGCCAGCAGTTACTCCGTTTTCAGTGAAGCTTTCTTT
TRBJ1-4 . TRBV13 . CASRDAGENEKLFF TGTGCCAGCAGGGACGCGGGAGAAAATGAAAAACTGTTTTTT
TRBJ2-1 . TRBV6-1 . CASSSNNEQFF TGTGCCAGCAGTTCCAACAATGAGCAGTTCTTC
TRBJ2-7 TRBD2 TRBV19 . CASGTSGGYEQYF TGTGCCAGCGGGACTAGCGGGGGGTACGAGCAGTACTTC
TRBJ1-3 . TRBV19 once CASSMNRGADPGNTIYF TGTGCCAGTAGTATGAATAGGGGCGCAGACCCTGGAAACACCATATATTTT
TRBJ2-1 . TRBV7-2 . CASSLVGEWDEQFF TGTGCCAGCAGCTTAGTAGGGGAATGGGATGAGCAGTTCTTC
TRBJ2-5 . TRBV5-1 . CASSLEGDIETQYF TGCGCCAGCAGCTTGGAAGGGGATATAGAGACCCAGTACTTC
TRBJ1-6 . TRBV7-9 once CASSPTTEYSLHF TGTGCCAGCAGCCCAACTACAGAGTATTCCCTCCACTTT
TRBJ1-2 . TRBV5-1 . CASDPGHGAGYTF TGCGCCAGTGACCCGGGACATGGGGCTGGCTACACCTTC
TRBJ2-3 . TRBV27 . CASIGVADTQYF TGTGCCAGCATTGGGGTTGCAGATACGCAGTATTTT
TRBJ2-3 . TRBV6-5 . CASSYGGGRWNTQYF TGTGCCAGCAGTTACGGGGGGGGCAGATGGAATACGCAGTATTTT
TRBJ2-1 . TRBV11-3 . CASSLVQGGHNEQFF TGTGCCAGCAGCCTAGTGCAGGGAGGCCACAATGAGCAGTTCTTC
TRBJ2-1 . TRBV4-3 . CASSLRYNEQFF TGCGCCAGCAGCCTCCGGTACAATGAGCAGTTCTTC
TRBJ2-4 . TRBV6-6 . CASSQKRFFGKNIQYF TGTGCCAGCAGTCAGAAAAGGTTCTTCGGCAAAAACATTCAGTACTTC
TRBJ2-1 . TRBV30 . CAWSSLAYNEQFF TGTGCCTGGTCATCACTCGCCTACAATGAGCAGTTCTTC
TRBJ2-7 . TRBV30 . CAWSVLTGKQYF TGTGCCTGGAGTGTACTTACAGGGAAGCAGTACTTC
TRBJ1-6 . TRBV19 . CATSTGNSPLHF TGTGCCACCTCCACAGGGAACTCACCCCTCCACTTT
TRBJ1-3 . TRBV4-3 few CASSQGSGTNANTIYF TGCGCCAGCAGCCAAGGGTCAGGGACAAATGCAAACACCATATATTTT
TRBJ2-3 TRBD1 TRBV6-1 . CASMTGGDITDTQYF TGTGCCAGTATGACAGGGGGGGACATTACAGATACGCAGTATTTT
TRBJ2-1 TRBD2 TRBV27 . CASSSLAVQQFREQFF TGTGCCAGCAGTTCACTAGCGGTACAACAATTCCGTGAGCAGTTCTTC
TRBJ1-4 TRBD1 TRBV6-5 . CASSFLQGAPNEKLFF TGTGCCAGCAGTTTCTTGCAGGGGGCGCCTAATGAAAAACTGTTTTTT
TRBJ2-7 . TRBV5-5 . CASSVAYEQYF TGTGCCAGCAGCGTCGCATACGAGCAGTACTTC
TRBJ2-1 TRBD2 TRBV30 . CAWSSTLTSGRADEQFF TGTGCCTGGAGTTCGACCTTGACTAGCGGGAGGGCCGATGAGCAGTTCTTC
TRBJ2-1 . TRBV6-1 . CASSDWVYEQFF TGTGCCAGCAGTGATTGGGTGTATGAGCAGTTCTTC